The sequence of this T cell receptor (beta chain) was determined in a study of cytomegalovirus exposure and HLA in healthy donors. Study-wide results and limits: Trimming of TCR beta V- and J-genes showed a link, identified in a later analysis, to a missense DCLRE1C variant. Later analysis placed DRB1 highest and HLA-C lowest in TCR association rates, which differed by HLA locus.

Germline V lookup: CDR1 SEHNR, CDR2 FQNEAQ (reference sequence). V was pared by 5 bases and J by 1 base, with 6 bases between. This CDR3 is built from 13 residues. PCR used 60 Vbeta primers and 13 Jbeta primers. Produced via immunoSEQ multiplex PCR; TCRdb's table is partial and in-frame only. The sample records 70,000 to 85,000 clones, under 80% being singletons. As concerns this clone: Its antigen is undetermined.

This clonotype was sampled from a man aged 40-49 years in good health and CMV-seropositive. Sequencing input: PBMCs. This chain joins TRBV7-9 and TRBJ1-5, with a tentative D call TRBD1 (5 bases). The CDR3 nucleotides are TGTGCCAGCAGCCGACAGAGCAATCAGCCCCAGCATTTT. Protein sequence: CASSRQSNQPQHF.